This is a list of T cell receptor beta chains from one sample in a study of shared clonotypes between healthy human individuals. The table came from immunoSEQ multiplex PCR; TCRdb's copy has only in-frame clones and leaves some out. Found here are hundreds of thousands of clones, about 95% of them singletons; the top ten hold approximately 0.11%. Sequencing was done on a sample of naive CD8+ T cells sorted from blood. These receptors were obtained from a woman aged 25 to 39 in good health. Each CDR3 is given without its conserved first and last residue.

J | length | V | CDR3
TRBJ2-1 | 13 | TRBV7-2 | ASSLSGSSYNEQF
TRBJ2-7 | 15 | TRBV4-1 | ASSDTMGTGSRLEQY
TRBJ2-7 | 12 | TRBV6-1 | ASSEAGQGGEQY
TRBJ2-5 | 12 | TRBV7-9 | ASSWTSSQETQY
TRBJ1-3 | 12 | TRBV6-6 | ASSPTGGFKTIY
TRBJ2-7 | 16 | TRBV19 | ASSGRDRGVRYSYEQY
TRBJ2-3 | 15 | TRBV7-9 | ASSSDRLAGNADTQY
TRBJ2-1 | 14 | TRBV19 | ASSSPRLALYNEQF
TRBJ2-1 | 12 | TRBV29-1 | SVEHLEGFDEQF
TRBJ2-2 | 13 | TRBV9 | ASSVAGGLAGELF
TRBJ1-2 | 12 | TRBV30 | AWSNRGSNYGYT
TRBJ1-1 | 11 | TRBV5-4 | ASSLEGNTEAF